The next 14 T cell receptor beta chains were all read from a single sample in a study of shared clonotypes between healthy human individuals. Naive CD8 cells lacked CD45RO, underwent positive selection for CCR7 and left out terminally differentiated effector memory CD45RA+ cells. TCRdb's table, derived via immunoSEQ multiplex PCR, lists solely in-frame clones and lacks some. The data contain about 820,000 clones, over 90% of them singletons. The sample was naive CD8+ T cells sorted from blood. Receptors were obtained from a man aged 30 to 39 in good health.

V usage is TRBV7-8 and J usage is TRBJ2-3, with TRBD1 as a possible D gene (7 bases). Looked up from germline, CDR1 is SGHVS and CDR2 is FQNEAQ. The CDR3 is 16 residues long. V lost 5 bases to trimming and J lost 1 base, with 16 bases between them. The CDR3 spells CASSDQGGSGTDTQYF. CDR3 DNA: TGTGCCAGCAGCGACCAGGGGGGTTCGGGCACAGATACGCAGTATTTT.

The chain recombines TRBV10-3 with TRBJ2-3; 10 bases are shared with TRBD2. V lost 9 bases to trimming and J lost 0 bases; unmatched junction nucleotides: 0. CDR3 length: 13 amino acids. Germline loops: CDR1 ENHRY, CDR2 SYGVKD. For the CDR3, the DNA is TGTGCCATGACTAGCGGGAGCACAGATACGCAGTATTTT. Amino acid sequence: CAMTSGSTDTQYF.

The genes are TRBV9 and TRBJ1-4; D is unclear. Germline V CDR1 and CDR2: SGDLS, YYNGEE. The ends were cut back, 3 bases at V and 7 bases at J, with 7 bases in the middle. The CDR3 extends over 12 amino acids. The CDR3 loop is CASSDEGEKLFF. CDR3 DNA: TGTGCCAGCAGCGATGAGGGTGAAAAACTGTTTTTT. Using reference TRBV9 and TRBJ1-4 for the parts outside the CDR3, the full variable domain is DSGVTQTPKHLITATGQRVTLRCSPRSGDLSVYWYQQSLDQGLQFLIQYYNGEERAKGNILERFSAQQFPDLHSELNLSSLELGDSALYFCASSDEGEKLFFGSGTQLSVL.

This chain links TRBV14 with TRBJ2-7, with a weak D call TRBD2 (6 bases). The length of the CDR3 is 15 residues. V gave up 6 bases and J gave up 1 base, with 16 bases separating them. Per the germline V gene, CDR1 is SGHDN and CDR2 is FVKESK. CDR3 DNA sequence: TGTGCCAGCAGTCCGCCCGGGACTGTATCCTACGAGCAGTACTTC. Translated: CASSPPGTVSYEQYF.

Turning to this clone: At one end the junction does not follow the germline gene, possibly because of a read error. The chain carries TRBV6-1 and TRBJ2-2; D is uncertain. The germline gives CDR1 MNHNS, CDR2 SASEGT. This CDR3 comprises 13 residues. CDR3 residues: CASRAALTAELFF. As DNA, the CDR3 is TGTGCCAGCAGAGCAGCGCTCACCGCGGAGCTGTTTTTT.

The rearrangement joins TRBV11-2 to TRBJ2-3; perhaps TRBD2 as D (5 bases). CDR1 is SGHAT and CDR2 is FQNNGV in the germline V gene. This CDR3 has 15 residues. V lost 4 bases and J 1 base, leaving 12 bases between the germline ends. CDR3: CASSSHQRRTDTQYF. The CDR3 DNA is TGTGCCAGCAGCTCCCATCAGCGGCGCACAGATACGCAGTATTTT.

This clone was found a few times. This chain joins TRBV30 and TRBJ2-4; D remains unclear. The CDR3 runs to 15 residues. V was cut by 0 bases and J by 0 bases, with 9 bases left in between. Germline V lookup: CDR1 GTSNPN, CDR2 SVGIG (reference sequence). Here the CDR3 reads CAWSVEQAAKNIQYF. CDR3 nucleotides: TGTGCCTGGAGTGTAGAGCAGGCAGCCAAAAACATTCAGTACTTC.

The V call is TRBV27, the J call TRBJ1-1; D unresolved. CDR1 and CDR2 from the germline V gene are MNHEY and SMNVEV (reference sequence). The CDR3 spans 11 residues. Trimming left V 6 bases short and J 6 bases short, with 8 bases between. As DNA, the CDR3 is TGTGCCAGCAGGTATCTTTCTGAAGCTTTCTTT. The encoded protein is CASRYLSEAFF.

This clone was seen a single time. The rearrangement uses TRBV30 and TRBJ1-4; D gene ambiguous. Trimming removed 0 bases at V and 0 bases at J, with 8 bases between. The CDR3 totals 15 residues. The germline V gene encodes CDR1 GTSNPN and CDR2 SVGIG (reference sequence). CDR3 sequence (DNA): TGTGCCTGGAGTGTAATCTTCGCAACTAATGAAAAACTGTTTTTT. Residues: CAWSVIFATNEKLFF.

The V gene is TRBV27, the J gene TRBJ2-5, with a possible D match to TRBD1 (6 bases). The J call may not be correct, given that the DNA end is closer to TRBJ2-7. Germline-derived CDR1 and CDR2 are MNHEY and SMNVEV (reference sequence). The CDR3 runs to 16 residues. Here the CDR3 reads CASSFSSGDTSYEQYF. The CDR3, as DNA: TGTGCCAGCAGTTTTTCTTCAGGGGACACTTCCTACGAGCAGTACTTC.

The chain has TRBV2 and TRBJ1-2; TRBD1 is a possible D gene (5 bases). The CDR3 runs to 12 residues. CDR1 and CDR2 from the germline V gene are SNHLY and FYNNEI. Trimming took 6 bases from V and 8 from J, leaving 13 bases between them. The CDR3 sequence: CASRGSREGYTF. The DNA of the CDR3 is TGTGCCAGCAGGGGGAGCAGGGAGGGCTACACCTTC.

CDR3 residues: CSALALGGTEAFF. The CDR3 nucleotides read TGCAGCGCCCTTGCCCTCGGGGGCACTGAAGCTTTCTTT. The J gene is TRBJ1-1, the V gene TRBV29-1, with D possibly being TRBD1 (5 bases). The CDR3 is made up of 13 amino acids. Trimming cost V 7 bases and J 4 bases, with 16 bases left between them. Germline V gene data show CDR1 as SQVTM and CDR2 as ANQGSEA.

V and J are TRBV7-9 and TRBJ1-1; D is unresolved. The V gene's germline CDR1 is SEHNR and CDR2 FQNEAQ (reference sequence). The CDR3 length is 16 residues. V was clipped by 5 bases and J by 4 bases, with 20 bases between them. CDR3 region: CASSPTFAEGFTEAFF. For the CDR3, the DNA is TGTGCCAGCAGCCCAACCTTCGCGGAGGGCTTCACTGAAGCTTTCTTT. The full variable domain, completed using reference TRBV7-9 and TRBJ1-1, is DTGVSQNPRHKITKRGQNVTFRCDPISEHNRLYWYRQTLGQGPEFLTYFQNEAQLEKSRLLSDRFSAERPKGSFSTLEIQRTEQGDSAMYLCASSPTFAEGFTEAFFGQGTRLTVV.

This sequence joins TRBV27 and TRBJ2-5; D is possibly TRBD2 (6 bases). The germline gives CDR1 MNHEY, CDR2 SMNVEV (reference sequence). The CDR3 is made up of 17 amino acids. Trimming left V 1 base short and J 5 bases short, with 20 bases between. The CDR3 reads CASSLLGEDRLVETQYF. CDR3 nucleotide sequence: TGTGCCAGCAGTTTATTGGGGGAGGACCGCCTCGTCGAGACCCAGTACTTC.